Presented here are 25 T cell receptor beta chains from one specimen sequenced in a study of spatial heterogeneity in lung cancer. Via MiXCR, TCRdb re-called the 5' RACE reads, giving one row per CDR3 protein. The sample has 20,000 to 25,000 distinct CDR3 sequences; more than 6.5% are singletons. Indicated time point: sample taken at primary tumor resection. The authors sequenced whole RNA from tumor, nontumor lung or frozen PBMC without sorting. Source: PBMCs, taken at surgery. The receptor source for this set is a male donor with early-stage non-small cell lung cancer.

This clonotype was seen more than once but under ten times. The V and J genes are TRBV18 and TRBJ1-4; D is unclear. V was cut by 6 bases and J by 3 bases, with 14 bases left in between. The CDR3 runs to 15 residues. CDR1 and CDR2 from the germline V gene are KGHSH and LQKENI. The CDR3, as DNA: TGTGCCAGCTCGCCCCCCGGAGGAGCTAATGAAAAACTGTTTTTT. It specifies CASSPPGGANEKLFF.

This clonotype was recorded at least ten times. The V and J genes are TRBV6-2 or TRBV6-3 and TRBJ2-1; 8 bases are a match to TRBD2. CDR1 and CDR2 from the germline V gene are MNHEY and SVGEGT. Germline trimming cut 1 base from V and 6 bases from J; bases unmatched to any gene: 5. This CDR3 comprises 15 residues. CDR3 residues: CASSYWRGVSNEQFF. The CDR3 DNA sequence: TGTGCCAGCAGTTACTGGCGGGGGGTGAGCAATGAGCAGTTCTTC.

In this sample, this clonotype turned up many times. The J gene is TRBJ2-1, the V gene TRBV20-1; 12 nucleotides match TRBD2. CDR1 and CDR2 from the germline V gene are DFQATT and SNEGSKA (reference sequence). V was clipped by 6 bases and J by 0 bases; unmatched bases: 12. This CDR3 contains 18 residues. The CDR3 protein is CSAPELAGGPLSYNEQFF. The CDR3 coding sequence is TGCAGTGCCCCGGAACTAGCGGGAGGCCCCCTCTCCTACAATGAGCAGTTCTTC.

Concerning this clonotype: Since a much larger clone is just one base distant, this may be a read error. This chain links TRBV20-1 with TRBJ2-3; 7 bases fit TRBD2. The CDR3 consists of 10 residues. Germline CDR1 and CDR2: DFQATT and SNEGSKA (reference sequence). The CDR3 region is CSPAGDTRYF. CDR3 sequence (DNA): TGCAGTCCCGCGGGGGATACGCGGTATTTT.

V usage is TRBV2 and J usage is TRBJ2-2; possibly TRBD1 for D (6 bases). The CDR3 loop spans 14 amino acids. The V gene's germline CDR1 is SNHLY and CDR2 FYNNEI. Trimming shortened V by 7 bases and J by 3 bases, and 12 bases separated the two germline ends. The CDR3 reads CASTQGQYTGELFF. CDR3 DNA: TGTGCCAGCACTCAAGGACAGTACACCGGGGAGCTGTTTTTT.

This clonotype showed up many times. This chain uses TRBV20-1 with TRBJ1-2; no firm D call. V dropped 6 bases and J dropped 10 bases, with 30 bases sitting between them. Germline lookup yields CDR1 DFQATT and CDR2 SNEGSKA (reference sequence). The CDR3 is 16 amino acids. The CDR3 sequence is CSAVTLPRGGKNDYTF. The CDR3 nucleotides are TGCAGTGCCGTTACCCTTCCCCGTGGAGGGAAAAACGACTACACCTTC.

At least ten counts were recorded for this clonotype. The chain couples TRBV20-1 to TRBJ2-2; D remains unclear. Germline V gene data show CDR1 as DFQATT and CDR2 as SNEGSKA (reference sequence). The CDR3 covers 13 residues. Between the trimmed V and J ends, which lost 1 base and 6 bases, there was a span of 9 bases. The CDR3 loop is CSARVPGAGELFF. CDR3 bases: TGCAGTGCTAGAGTCCCCGGAGCCGGGGAGCTGTTTTTT.

This clonotype occurred a few times. V is TRBV7-3 and J is TRBJ2-3; TRBD2 agrees at 7 bases. Germline V gene sequence: CDR1 SGHTA, CDR2 FQGTGA. V gave up 3 bases and J gave up 9 bases; unmatched junction bases: 6. This CDR3 is built from 13 residues. Written as DNA, the CDR3 is TGTGCCAGCAGCTTTAGCAGGGAGGGCACGCAGTATTTT. Its translation: CASSFSREGTQYF.

This clonotype occurred many times. The rearrangement joins TRBV20-1 to TRBJ1-1; D perhaps matches TRBD1 (6 bases). The CDR3 length is 15 residues. CDR1 and CDR2 from the germline V gene are DFQATT and SNEGSKA (reference sequence). Trimming left V 2 bases short and J 5 bases short, with 18 bases between. The DNA of the CDR3 is TGCAGTGCTAGACGTACAGGGATAGGGAGTACTGAAGCTTTCTTT. Translated: CSARRTGIGSTEAFF.

This clonotype was counted ten times or more. This chain links TRBV12-5 with TRBJ1-1, with TRBD1 as a possible D gene (6 bases). This CDR3 has 19 residues. V was cut by 0 bases and J by 0 bases, with 20 bases left in between. From germline, CDR1 is LGHNT and CDR2 FRNRAP. The CDR3 sequence: CASGLVERYAGQMNTEAFF. The CDR3 DNA is TGTGCTAGTGGTTTGGTAGAAAGATACGCGGGACAAATGAACACTGAAGCTTTCTTT.

This clonotype turned up a few times. This chain's CDR3 is CASSQDGGYRSPLHF. Written as DNA, the CDR3 is TGCGCCAGCAGCCAAGATGGAGGGTACCGTTCACCCCTCCACTTT. The chain recombines TRBV4-1 with TRBJ1-6; unclear D gene. Deletions cut 0 bases from V and 9 bases from J, with 12 bases between. Per germline, CDR1 MGHRA and CDR2 YSYEKL. The CDR3 consists of 15 residues.

This clonotype was recorded a few times. The chain recombines TRBV10-2 with TRBJ1-1, with a possible D match to TRBD1 (5 bases). CDR3 length: 16 residues. Trimming removed 3 bases from V and 5 bases from J, with 19 bases in between. Germline loops: CDR1 WSHSY, CDR2 SAAADI. DNA for the CDR3: TGCGCCAGCAGTGACCGTCGACAGTCGAAGAGGACTGAAGCTTTCTTT. Its protein product is CASSDRRQSKRTEAFF.

Many counts were recorded for this clonotype. The chain couples TRBV6-1 to TRBJ2-7; D is perhaps TRBD1 or TRBD2 (7 bases each). The V end lost 4 bases, the J end lost 6 bases, and 16 bases lay between the germline ends. Germline V gene sequence: CDR1 MNHNS, CDR2 SASEGT. The CDR3 covers 14 residues. The chain's CDR3 is CASSGYRGGGEQYV. The CDR3 DNA sequence: TGTGCCAGCAGTGGCTACAGGGGAGGGGGCGAGCAGTACGTC.

In its sample, this clonotype was seen many times. The genes are TRBV20-1 and TRBJ2-7, with 9 bases identical to TRBD2. Germline values: CDR1 DFQATT, CDR2 SNEGSKA (reference sequence). After removal of 5 bases from V and 5 bases from J, the junction contained 4 bases not matched to a gene. The CDR3 runs to 12 residues. CDR3 amino acids: CSASSGDHEQYF. CDR3 sequence (DNA): TGCAGTGCTTCTAGCGGGGACCACGAGCAGTACTTC.

This clonotype showed up just a few times. CDR3 nucleotides: TGTGCCAGCAGCGACCCCAACCCCCCTAGCCGAGTTAAAGGGGAGCAGTTCTTC. Translating it yields CASSDPNPPSRVKGEQFF. V is TRBV9 and J is TRBJ2-1; tentative D call: TRBD2 (5 bases). Between the trimmed V and J ends, which lost 3 bases and 10 bases, there was a span of 29 bases. The CDR3 totals 18 residues. Germline values: CDR1 SGDLS, CDR2 YYNGEE.

This clonotype came up many times. The CDR3 nucleotides are TGTGCCAGCAGTAAGGGGGGGCTGGGGACTGAAGCTTTCTTT. Translation gives CASSKGGLGTEAFF. V usage is TRBV28 and J usage is TRBJ1-1, with D possibly being TRBD1 (6 bases). V was trimmed by 5 bases and J by 5 bases, leaving 15 bases between them. This CDR3 is built from 14 residues. The germline V gene encodes CDR1 MDHEN and CDR2 SYDVKM.

This clonotype was counted between two and nine times. The CDR3 DNA sequence: TGCGCCAGCAGCTCGACCGGGACAGATAACTATGGCTACACCTTC. Translated: CASSSTGTDNYGYTF. This chain uses TRBV5-1 with TRBJ1-2, with 7 nucleotides matching TRBD1. Trimming at V came to 3 bases and at J to 1 base, leaving 6 bases not matched to a gene. This CDR3 is built from 15 residues. Germline lookup yields CDR1 SGHRS and CDR2 YFSETQ.

By frequency in the sample, this clonotype is medium-sized. The chain couples TRBV12-3 or TRBV12-4 to TRBJ2-2; possibly TRBD1 for D (6 bases). The CDR3 runs 15 residues. V lost 6 bases and J 4 bases, leaving 15 bases between the germline ends. CDR3 DNA: TGTGCCAGCAGGCCAGGGGCCCGAGTCACCGGGGAGCTGTTTTTT. It translates to CASRPGARVTGELFF.

This clonotype was seen at least ten times. The chain combines TRBV30 with TRBJ1-1; D gene ambiguous. Trimming pared 0 bases from V and 2 bases from J, leaving 10 bases between. CDR1 and CDR2 (germline): GTSNPN, SVGIG (reference sequence). The CDR3 extends over 14 amino acids. CDR3 nucleotide sequence: TGTGCCTGGAGTGTAACGGCAGTCAACACTGAAGCTTTCTTT. Its translation: CAWSVTAVNTEAFF.

V usage is TRBV6-1 and J usage is TRBJ2-1, with 8 bases matching TRBD1. The CDR3 is 16 residues long. Germline CDR1 is MNHNS and CDR2 is SASEGT. Germline trimming cut 4 bases from V and 1 base from J; bases unmatched to any gene: 6. The CDR3 spells CASSARTGRSYNEQFF. For the CDR3, the DNA is TGTGCCAGCAGTGCGCGGACAGGGAGGTCCTACAATGAGCAGTTCTTC.

This clonotype is deemed medium-sized. The chain couples TRBV7-8 to TRBJ2-3; D gene uncertain. CDR3 length equals 14 residues. The V gene's germline CDR1 is SGHVS and CDR2 FQNEAQ. V was shortened by 10 bases and J by 0 bases, with 14 bases between the two germline ends. CDR3 region: CATKASVSTDTQYF. DNA of the CDR3: TGTGCCACCAAGGCGTCAGTTAGCACAGATACGCAGTATTTT.

This clonotype qualifies as medium-sized. This chain connects TRBV10-3 to TRBJ2-1, with D perhaps TRBD2 (7 bases). Per germline, CDR1 ENHRY and CDR2 SYGVKD. V was trimmed by 11 bases and J by 5 bases, leaving 19 bases between them. The CDR3 totals 14 residues. DNA for the CDR3: TGTGCCTCACGGGGAGGGGGTTCGGACAATGAGCAGTTCTTC. This translates into CASRGGGSDNEQFF.

In its sample, this clonotype is medium-sized (0.01 to 0.1%). This chain uses TRBV2 with TRBJ1-2; D gene uncertain. CDR1 is SNHLY, CDR2 FYNNEI, per germline. This CDR3 has 12 amino acids. V was trimmed by 6 bases and J by 9 bases, leaving 14 bases between them. The CDR3 DNA follows: TGTGCCAGCAGGGACTCACTCGCAAGCTACACCTTC. Its translation is CASRDSLASYTF.

This clonotype was seen at least ten times. For the CDR3, the DNA is TGCAGTGCAGGGGGCACCGGGGAGCTGTTTTTT. Amino acids: CSAGGTGELFF. The chain has TRBV20-1 and TRBJ2-2, with a tentative D call TRBD1 (6 bases). Trimming removed 6 bases at V and 4 bases at J, with 6 bases between. This CDR3 is 11 amino acids long. From germline, CDR1 is DFQATT and CDR2 SNEGSKA (reference sequence).

The V call is TRBV5-4, the J call TRBJ2-1; D unclear. CDR1 and CDR2 from the germline V gene are SGHNT and YYREEE (reference sequence). Trimming pared 2 bases from V and 5 bases from J, leaving 14 bases between. The CDR3 contains 15 residues. This CDR3 is CASSLGPKPHNEQFF. The DNA for the CDR3 is TGTGCCAGCAGCTTAGGGCCCAAGCCTCACAATGAGCAGTTCTTC.